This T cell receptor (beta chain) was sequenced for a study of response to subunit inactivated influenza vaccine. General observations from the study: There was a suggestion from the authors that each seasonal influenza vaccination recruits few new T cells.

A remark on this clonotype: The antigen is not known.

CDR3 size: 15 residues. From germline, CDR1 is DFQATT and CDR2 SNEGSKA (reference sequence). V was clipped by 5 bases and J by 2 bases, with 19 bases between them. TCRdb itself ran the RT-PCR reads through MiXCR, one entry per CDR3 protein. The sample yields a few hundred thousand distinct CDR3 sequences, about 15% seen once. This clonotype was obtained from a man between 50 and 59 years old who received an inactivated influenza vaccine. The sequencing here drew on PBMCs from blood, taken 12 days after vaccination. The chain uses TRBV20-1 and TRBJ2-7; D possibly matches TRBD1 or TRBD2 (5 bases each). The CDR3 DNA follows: TGCAGTGCTTTCTCCCCAGGGAGACCAGCCTACGAGCAGTACTTC. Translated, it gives CSAFSPGRPAYEQYF.